Following are 31 T cell receptor beta chains from one sample sequenced in a study of blood T cell repertoires in COVID-19. Produced via immunoSEQ multiplex PCR; TCRdb's table is partial and in-frame only. Of about 300,000 clones listed, around 87% are singletons. Sequenced input: peripheral blood. The source of these receptors is a man between 65 and 85 years old with acute or convalescent COVID-19.

V gene TRBV7-9 combines with J gene TRBJ2-3; a weak D match, TRBD1 (5 bases). The CDR3 loop spans 13 amino acids. In germline, CDR1 is SEHNR, CDR2 FQNEAQ (reference sequence). V was pared by 3 bases and J by 7 bases, with 11 bases between. The CDR3 DNA reads as TGTGCCAGCAGCTTTTTGGGGCAATATACGCAGTATTTT. This translates into CASSFLGQYTQYF.

The V and J genes are TRBV9 and TRBJ2-7; 7 nucleotides align to TRBD2. Germline lookup yields CDR1 SGDLS and CDR2 YYNGEE. The CDR3 extends over 17 amino acids. Trimming at V came to 4 bases and at J to 3 bases, leaving 16 bases not matched to a gene. CDR3 bases: TGTGCCAGCAGCCCCTCGGTCGGGGAGGGGAGCTACTACGAGCAGTACTTC. Protein: CASSPSVGEGSYYEQYF.

CDR3 residues: CASTGQGGGYTF. Written as DNA, the CDR3 is TGTGCCAGCACCGGACAGGGGGGTGGCTACACCTTC. The chain combines TRBV6-5 with TRBJ1-2; 10 bases are a match to TRBD1. CDR3 length: 12 amino acids. Germline CDR1 MNHEY, CDR2 SVGAGI. Trimming at V came to 7 bases and at J to 7 bases, leaving 3 bases not matched to a gene.

CDR3: CASTIEGSGELFF. The CDR3 nucleotides read TGTGCCAGCACGATAGAGGGCAGCGGGGAGCTGTTTTTT. This chain joins TRBV7-9 and TRBJ2-2, with D tentatively TRBD2 (5 bases). The CDR3 totals 13 residues. Per the germline V gene, CDR1 is SEHNR and CDR2 is FQNEAQ (reference sequence). Trimming shortened V by 7 bases and J by 7 bases, and 13 bases separated the two germline ends. Supplemented by reference TRBV7-9 and TRBJ2-2, the full variable domain reads DTGVSQNPRHKITKRGQNVTFRCDPISEHNRLYWYRQTLGQGPEFLTYFQNEAQLEKSRLLSDRFSAERPKGSFSTLEIQRTEQGDSAMYLCASTIEGSGELFFGEGSRLTVL.

This clone was seen just once. The chain couples TRBV9 to TRBJ1-2, with 10 nucleotides matching TRBD1. The CDR3 loop spans 16 amino acids. Germline values: CDR1 SGDLS, CDR2 YYNGEE. Trimming at V came to 3 bases and at J to 4 bases, leaving 9 bases not matched to a gene. The CDR3 coding sequence is TGTGCCAGCAGCGCCCAACTGACAGGGGGCGGCTATGGCTACACCTTC. Translating gives CASSAQLTGGGYGYTF.

The J gene is TRBJ1-1, the V gene TRBV28, with D possibly matching TRBD1 (5 bases). The germline V gene encodes CDR1 MDHEN and CDR2 SYDVKM. Trimming shortened V by 6 bases and J by 4 bases, and 12 bases separated the two germline ends. This CDR3 spans 13 amino acids. The CDR3 reads CASSDGGGTEAFF. Written as DNA, the CDR3 is TGTGCCAGCAGCGACGGGGGGGGCACTGAAGCTTTCTTT.

The chain links TRBV5-1 to TRBJ2-1, with D maybe TRBD2 (6 bases). This CDR3 spans 14 amino acids. V was shortened by 2 bases and J by 4 bases, with 10 bases between the two germline ends. CDR1 is SGHRS, CDR2 YFSETQ, per germline. CDR3 in amino acids: CASSFGSGYNEQFF. For the CDR3, the DNA is TGCGCCAGCAGCTTCGGTAGCGGATACAATGAGCAGTTCTTC.

The J gene is TRBJ2-7, the V gene TRBV9; TRBD2 might be the D (5 bases). Germline V CDR1 and CDR2: SGDLS, YYNGEE. Deletions cut 0 bases from V and 4 bases from J, with 11 bases between. This CDR3 comprises 14 residues. CDR3 sequence: CASSVATGSYEQYF. DNA for the CDR3: TGTGCCAGCAGCGTAGCTACGGGGTCTTACGAGCAGTACTTC.

V and J are TRBV11-2 and TRBJ1-3; weak D call: TRBD1 (5 bases). From germline, CDR1 is SGHAT and CDR2 FQNNGV. The CDR3 has 15 amino acids. Trimming pared 3 bases from V and 0 bases from J, leaving 9 bases between. DNA of the CDR3: TGTGCCAGCAGCTTGGGGCGGAACTCTGGAAACACCATATATTTT. As protein: CASSLGRNSGNTIYF.

This clone occurred once. The J gene is TRBJ2-1, the V gene TRBV19; D perhaps matches TRBD2 (5 bases). The CDR3 spans 15 residues. Germline loops: CDR1 LNHDA, CDR2 SQIVND (reference sequence). V lost 3 bases, J lost 3 bases, and 12 bases lay in between. In DNA form, the CDR3 reads TGTGCCAGTAGTATCGGCGGAGCGGTCTACAATGAGCAGTTCTTC. It codes for CASSIGGAVYNEQFF.

This sequence joins TRBV4-3 and TRBJ2-5; the D gene is possibly TRBD1 (5 bases). V was pared by 0 bases and J by 1 base, with 21 bases between. Germline V CDR1 and CDR2: LGHNA, YSLEER. This CDR3 is built from 19 residues. This CDR3 is CASSQDYWGYSDFQETQYF. The CDR3 coding sequence is TGCGCCAGCAGCCAAGATTATTGGGGCTACAGCGATTTCCAAGAGACCCAGTACTTC.

The CDR3 DNA sequence: TGCGCCAGCAGCCTCAGCGGGGGCCCCTACAATGAGCAGTTCTTC. This translates into CASSLSGGPYNEQFF. The rearrangement uses TRBV4-1 and TRBJ2-1; 8 bases match TRBD2. After removal of 4 bases from V and 2 bases from J, the junction contained 4 bases not matched to a gene. The germline V gene encodes CDR1 MGHRA and CDR2 YSYEKL. CDR3 length: 15 amino acids.

V usage is TRBV18 and J usage is TRBJ2-7; D perhaps matches TRBD1 (6 bases). Germline V gene data show CDR1 as KGHSH and CDR2 as LQKENI. This CDR3 contains 13 residues. V lost 2 bases to trimming and J lost 3 bases, with 8 bases between them. Here the CDR3 DNA reads TGTGCCAGCTCACCAGCAGGGGACTACGAGCAGTACTTC. It translates to CASSPAGDYEQYF.

This chain links TRBV4-2 with TRBJ1-5; D is ambiguous. The germline CDR1 and CDR2 sequences are LGHNA and YNFKEQ. The CDR3 totals 15 residues. With 0 bases removed from V and 8 bases from J, the gap between germline ends came to 14 bases. Written as DNA, the CDR3 is TGTGCCAGCAGCCAAGATTGGCGGGGAACGGAGCCCCAGCATTTT. Its translation: CASSQDWRGTEPQHF.

The chain uses TRBV3-1 (or the pseudogene TRBV3-2) and TRBJ2-1; TRBD2 matches 11 bases. The V gene end was trimmed by 4 bases and the J gene end by 8 bases; junction bases not matched to a gene: 10. This CDR3 spans 16 amino acids. Per the germline V gene, CDR1 is LGHDT and CDR2 is YNNKEL (reference sequence). CDR3 in amino acids: CASSLPSGGPQHEQFF. The CDR3 DNA sequence: TGTGCCAGCAGCCTGCCTAGCGGGGGGCCTCAGCATGAGCAGTTCTTC.

The chain couples TRBV18 to TRBJ2-7; TRBD2 agrees at 8 bases. Trimming removed 3 bases from V and 1 base from J; junction bases left unmatched: 5. The CDR3 loop spans 15 amino acids. Germline CDR1 and CDR2: KGHSH and LQKENI. This CDR3 reads CASSPSGKLSYEQYF. In nucleotides, the CDR3 is TGTGCCAGCTCACCTAGCGGGAAGCTATCCTACGAGCAGTACTTC.

The genes are TRBV9 and TRBJ2-5, with 7 bases that match TRBD2. This CDR3 comprises 16 residues. The germline V gene has CDR1 SGDLS and CDR2 YYNGEE. The trim removed 3 bases at V and 4 bases at J, leaving 12 bases unmatched. The CDR3 is CASSALAGGGLETQYF. The DNA for the CDR3 is TGTGCCAGCAGCGCCTTAGCGGGTGGCGGGTTAGAGACCCAGTACTTC.

The chain combines TRBV10-3 with TRBJ2-7; 7 bases match TRBD1. The V segment lost 5 bases and the J segment 7 bases; nucleotides outside the gene matches: 11. In germline, CDR1 is ENHRY, CDR2 SYGVKD. CDR3 length: 14 amino acids. For the CDR3, the DNA is TGTGCCATCAGTCGGGACAGCGTTCTGCCTGAGCAGTACTTC. Translating gives CAISRDSVLPEQYF.

This clone was recorded a few times. The gene calls are TRBV7-2 and TRBJ2-5; 8 nucleotides agree with TRBD1. Germline trimming cut 8 bases from V and 2 bases from J; bases unmatched to any gene: 10. Germline V CDR1 and CDR2: SGHTA, FQGNSA. This CDR3 contains 15 residues. In nucleotides, the CDR3 is TGTGCCAGCCGACTAGACAGGGGTGGGCAAGAGACCCAGTACTTC. Amino acids: CASRLDRGGQETQYF.

This chain joins TRBV7-2 and TRBJ2-5; D is perhaps TRBD1 (7 bases). The length of the CDR3 is 16 residues. Germline-derived CDR1 and CDR2 are SGHTA and FQGNSA. With 1 base removed from V and 3 bases from J, the gap between germline ends came to 15 bases. CDR3 coding DNA: TGTGCCAGCAGCTTAGTCGGGCAGGGGGGAGAAGAGACCCAGTACTTC. Encoded protein: CASSLVGQGGEETQYF.

This clone was detected only once. CDR3: CASSLDQDTDTQYF. CDR3 nucleotide sequence: TGCGCCAGCAGCTTGGACCAGGACACAGATACGCAGTATTTT. The chain recombines TRBV5-1 with TRBJ2-3; no clear D gene. Germline V gives CDR1 SGHRS, CDR2 YFSETQ. The CDR3 runs 14 residues. Trimming left V 0 bases short and J 2 bases short, with 7 bases between.

This rearrangement joins TRBV28 to TRBJ1-1; D is possibly TRBD1 (6 bases). In germline, CDR1 is MDHEN, CDR2 SYDVKM. Trimming took off 6 bases at V and 7 bases at J, with 15 bases between the two ends. This CDR3 comprises 13 residues. The CDR3 region is CASRPNQGFEAFF. The CDR3 coding sequence is TGTGCCAGCAGACCCAATCAGGGGTTTGAAGCTTTCTTT.

The chain is built from TRBV10-2 and TRBJ1-1; no clear D gene. The CDR3 has 12 residues. Trimming cost V 5 bases and J 0 bases, with 4 bases left between them. Germline V lookup: CDR1 WSHSY, CDR2 SAAADI. The CDR3 loop reads CASSFMNTEAFF. The CDR3 region has the DNA TGCGCCAGCAGTTTCATGAACACTGAAGCTTTCTTT.

This rearrangement joins TRBV19 to TRBJ1-6; TRBD1 matches 10 bases. Germline-derived CDR1 and CDR2 are LNHDA and SQIVND (reference sequence). CDR3 length: 15 residues. Germline trimming cut 5 bases from V and 6 bases from J; bases unmatched to any gene: 4. The CDR3 loop reads CASSRQGAANSPLHF. The CDR3 coding sequence is TGTGCCAGTAGTCGACAGGGGGCGGCTAATTCACCCCTCCACTTT. Variable domain in full (rest from reference TRBV19 and TRBJ1-6): DGGITQSPKYLFRKEGQNVTLSCEQNLNHDAMYWYRQDPGQGLRLIYYSQIVNDFQKGDIAEGYSVSREKKESFPLTVTSAQKNPTAFYLCASSRQGAANSPLHFGNGTRLTVT.

The chain links TRBV10-2 to TRBJ2-2, with 10 positions matching TRBD2. The CDR3 totals 15 residues. Germline CDR1 reads WSHSY; CDR2 reads SAAADI. V lost 6 bases and J lost 5; bases outside the gene matches: 6. The CDR3 coding sequence is TGCGCCAGCAGGATAGCGGGGGGCAAAACCGGGGAGCTGTTTTTT. This gives the protein CASRIAGGKTGELFF.

The chain couples TRBV7-9 to TRBJ1-5; D might be TRBD1 (6 bases). CDR1 is SEHNR and CDR2 is FQNEAQ in the germline V gene (reference sequence). This CDR3 has 12 amino acids. V shed 4 bases and J shed 13 bases, with 14 bases lying between them. CDR3 amino acids: CASSSMTGYQHF. The CDR3 DNA reads as TGTGCCAGCAGCTCGATGACAGGCTATCAGCATTTT. Based on the CDR3 plus reference TRBV7-9 and TRBJ1-5, the full variable domain is DTGVSQNPRHKITKRGQNVTFRCDPISEHNRLYWYRQTLGQGPEFLTYFQNEAQLEKSRLLSDRFSAERPKGSFSTLEIQRTEQGDSAMYLCASSSMTGYQHFGDGTRLSIL.

The chain couples TRBV2 to TRBJ2-1; no clear D gene. This CDR3 has 12 amino acids. Per the germline V gene, CDR1 is SNHLY and CDR2 is FYNNEI. The ends were cut back, 3 bases at V and 15 bases at J, with 15 bases in the middle. The CDR3 is CASSDWVAGRFF. The CDR3 coding sequence is TGTGCCAGCAGTGATTGGGTGGCTGGGCGGTTCTTC.

The CDR3, as DNA: TGTGCCAGCAGCTTTAGACACCTCCAGGCTTTCTTT. It translates to CASSFRHLQAFF. The chain couples TRBV7-2 to TRBJ1-1; D call uncertain. The V and J ends lost 3 bases and 11 bases respectively, with 13 bases between them. CDR1 and CDR2 from the germline V gene are SGHTA and FQGNSA. CDR3 size: 12 residues.

The rearrangement uses TRBV28 and TRBJ2-1; D is perhaps TRBD2 (6 bases). This CDR3 spans 14 amino acids. Germline-derived CDR1 and CDR2 are MDHEN and SYDVKM. Trimming removed 11 bases from V and 5 bases from J, with 19 bases in between. This chain's CDR3 is CASMNSGYNNEQFF. In nucleotides, the CDR3 is TGTGCCTCGATGAATAGCGGCTATAACAATGAGCAGTTCTTC.

This clone was recorded many times. The V call is TRBV6-2 or TRBV6-3, the J call TRBJ2-1, with TRBD2 matching over 10 bases. Germline CDR1 MNHEY, CDR2 SVGEGT. There are 16 residues in the CDR3. V was pared by 2 bases and J by 6 bases, with 7 bases of the junction left unmatched. This CDR3 reads CASSYKVVAGGNEQFF. The CDR3 DNA reads as TGTGCCAGCAGTTACAAGGTTGTAGCGGGAGGCAATGAGCAGTTCTTC.

CDR3: CASVRMGQGQETQYF. Here the CDR3 DNA reads TGTGCCAGCGTGCGTATGGGACAAGGGCAAGAGACCCAGTACTTC. V usage is TRBV7-2 and J usage is TRBJ2-5, with D maybe TRBD1 (6 bases). The germline gives CDR1 SGHTA, CDR2 FQGNSA. CDR3 length: 15 residues. The V gene lost 8 bases and the J gene lost 2 bases, with 18 bases spanning the gap.